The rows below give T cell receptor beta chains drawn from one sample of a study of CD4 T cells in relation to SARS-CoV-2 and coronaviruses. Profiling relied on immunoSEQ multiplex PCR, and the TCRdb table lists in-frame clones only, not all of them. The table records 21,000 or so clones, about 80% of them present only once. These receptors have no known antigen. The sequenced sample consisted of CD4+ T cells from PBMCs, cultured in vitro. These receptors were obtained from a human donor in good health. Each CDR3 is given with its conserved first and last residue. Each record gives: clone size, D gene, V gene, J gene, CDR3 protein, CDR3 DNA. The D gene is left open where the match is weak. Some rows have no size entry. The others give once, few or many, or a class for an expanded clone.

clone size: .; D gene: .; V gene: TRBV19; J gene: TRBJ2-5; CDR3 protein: CASSIGGSQETQYF; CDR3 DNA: TGTGCCAGTAGTATAGGCGGTAGTCAAGAGACCCAGTACTTC
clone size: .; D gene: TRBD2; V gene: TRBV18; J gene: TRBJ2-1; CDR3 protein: CASSPPGTSAYNEQFF; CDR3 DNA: TGTGCCAGCTCACCCCCCGGGACTAGCGCCTACAATGAGCAGTTCTTC
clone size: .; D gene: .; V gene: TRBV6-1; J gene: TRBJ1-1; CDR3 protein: CASSEAGGGKRTEAFF; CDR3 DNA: TGTGCCAGCAGTGAAGCCGGCGGGGGCAAGAGGACTGAAGCTTTCTTT
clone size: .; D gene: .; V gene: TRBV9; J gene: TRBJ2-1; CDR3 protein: CASSVWVGEQFF; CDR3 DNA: TGTGCCAGCAGCGTCTGGGTGGGTGAGCAGTTCTTC
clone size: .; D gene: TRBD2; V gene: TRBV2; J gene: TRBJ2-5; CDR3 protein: CASSIAGVVETQYF; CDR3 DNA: TGTGCCAGCAGTATAGCGGGAGTAGTCGAGACCCAGTACTTC
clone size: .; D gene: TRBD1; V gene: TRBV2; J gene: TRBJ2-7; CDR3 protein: CASRSAGQGRFYEQYF; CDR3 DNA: TGTGCCAGCAGATCCGCAGGACAGGGGAGGTTCTACGAGCAGTACTTC
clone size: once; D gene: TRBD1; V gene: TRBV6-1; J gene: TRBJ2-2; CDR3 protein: CASSEGVRTGISGELFF; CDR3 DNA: TGTGCCAGCAGTGAAGGTGTGAGGACAGGGATATCCGGGGAGCTGTTTTTT
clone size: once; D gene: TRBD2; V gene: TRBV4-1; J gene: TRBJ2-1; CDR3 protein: CASSQDIAGGFREQFF; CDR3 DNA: TGCGCCAGCAGCCAAGATATAGCGGGAGGGTTCCGTGAGCAGTTCTTC
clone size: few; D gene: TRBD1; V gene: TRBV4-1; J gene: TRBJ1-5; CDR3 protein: CASSQDPTTGGPNQPQHF; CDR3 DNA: TGCGCCAGCAGCCAAGACCCTACGACAGGGGGACCCAATCAGCCCCAGCATTTT
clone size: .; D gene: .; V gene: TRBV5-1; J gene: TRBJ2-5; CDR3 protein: CASSLGRFQETQYF; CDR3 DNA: TGCGCCAGCAGCTTGGGACGGTTCCAAGAGACCCAGTACTTC
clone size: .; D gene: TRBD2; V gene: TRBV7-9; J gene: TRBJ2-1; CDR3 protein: CASSSPGLAETIVYNEQFF; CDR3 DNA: TGTGCCAGCAGCTCGCCGGGACTAGCGGAGACAATCGTCTACAATGAGCAGTTCTTC
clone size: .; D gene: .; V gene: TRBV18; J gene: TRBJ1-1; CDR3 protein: CASSPLADRANEAFF; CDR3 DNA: TGTGCCAGCTCACCTCTCGCGGATCGGGCCAACGAAGCTTTCTTT
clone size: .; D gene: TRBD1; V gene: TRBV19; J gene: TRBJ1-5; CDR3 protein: CASSTITGGDQPQHF; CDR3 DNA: TGTGCCAGTAGTACGATTACAGGGGGCGACCAGCCCCAGCATTTT
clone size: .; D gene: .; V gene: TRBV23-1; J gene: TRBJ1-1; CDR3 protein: CASSQFPLRRGGVSTEAFF; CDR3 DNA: TGCGCCAGCAGTCAATTTCCCCTTAGACGGGGGGGAGTATCCACTGAAGCTTTCTTT
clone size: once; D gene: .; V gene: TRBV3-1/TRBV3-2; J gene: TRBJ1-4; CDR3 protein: CASSPSTGPHEKLFF; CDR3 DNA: TGTGCCAGCAGCCCCTCGACAGGCCCCCATGAAAAACTGTTTTTT
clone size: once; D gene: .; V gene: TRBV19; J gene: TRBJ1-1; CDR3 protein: CASRPMTANTEAFF; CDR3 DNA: TGTGCCAGTAGACCGATGACAGCGAACACTGAAGCTTTCTTT
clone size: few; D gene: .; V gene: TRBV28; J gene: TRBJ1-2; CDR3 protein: CASSLSRTEYGYTF; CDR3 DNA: TGTGCCAGCAGTTTATCTAGGACGGAGTATGGCTACACCTTC
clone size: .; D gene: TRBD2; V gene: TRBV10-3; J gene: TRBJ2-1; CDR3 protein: CAISELRTSAVEQFF; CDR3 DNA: TGTGCCATCAGTGAGCTCCGGACTAGCGCGGTTGAGCAGTTCTTC
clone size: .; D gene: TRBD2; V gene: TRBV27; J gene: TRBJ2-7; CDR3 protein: CASSPGTSVPEQYF; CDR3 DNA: TGTGCCAGCAGTCCCGGGACTAGCGTACCCGAGCAGTACTTC
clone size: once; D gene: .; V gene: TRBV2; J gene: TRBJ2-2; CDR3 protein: CASRNTGELFF; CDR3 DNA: TGTGCCAGCAGGAACACCGGGGAGCTGTTTTTT
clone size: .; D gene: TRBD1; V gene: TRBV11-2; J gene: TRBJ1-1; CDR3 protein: CASSLGGTGSPEAFF; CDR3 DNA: TGTGCCAGCAGCTTAGGTGGGACAGGGAGTCCTGAAGCTTTCTTT
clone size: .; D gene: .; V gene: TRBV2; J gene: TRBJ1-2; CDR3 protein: CASSAGVTTSYGYTF; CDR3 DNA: TGTGCCAGCAGTGCTGGAGTTACAACCTCCTATGGCTACACCTTC
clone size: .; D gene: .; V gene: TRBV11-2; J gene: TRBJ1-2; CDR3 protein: CASIPSGSGHYGYTF; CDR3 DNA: TGTGCCAGCATCCCCTCGGGTTCGGGGCACTATGGCTACACCTTC
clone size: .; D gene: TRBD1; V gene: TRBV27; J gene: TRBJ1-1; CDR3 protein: CASKKQGAQGTEAFF; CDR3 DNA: TGTGCCAGCAAAAAACAGGGGGCGCAGGGCACTGAAGCTTTCTTT
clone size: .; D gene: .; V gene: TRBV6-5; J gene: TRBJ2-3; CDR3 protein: CASSRGGNTQYF; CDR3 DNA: TGTGCCAGCAGTCGGGGCGGGAACACGCAGTATTTT
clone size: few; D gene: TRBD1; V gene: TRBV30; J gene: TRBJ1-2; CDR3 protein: CAWGDRGLGYTF; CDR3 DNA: TGTGCCTGGGGGGACAGGGGGCTTGGCTACACCTTC
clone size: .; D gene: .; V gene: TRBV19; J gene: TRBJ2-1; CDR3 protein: CATRTPGLPRWNEQFF; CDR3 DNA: TGTGCCACCCGAACCCCGGGACTCCCCAGGTGGAATGAGCAGTTCTTC